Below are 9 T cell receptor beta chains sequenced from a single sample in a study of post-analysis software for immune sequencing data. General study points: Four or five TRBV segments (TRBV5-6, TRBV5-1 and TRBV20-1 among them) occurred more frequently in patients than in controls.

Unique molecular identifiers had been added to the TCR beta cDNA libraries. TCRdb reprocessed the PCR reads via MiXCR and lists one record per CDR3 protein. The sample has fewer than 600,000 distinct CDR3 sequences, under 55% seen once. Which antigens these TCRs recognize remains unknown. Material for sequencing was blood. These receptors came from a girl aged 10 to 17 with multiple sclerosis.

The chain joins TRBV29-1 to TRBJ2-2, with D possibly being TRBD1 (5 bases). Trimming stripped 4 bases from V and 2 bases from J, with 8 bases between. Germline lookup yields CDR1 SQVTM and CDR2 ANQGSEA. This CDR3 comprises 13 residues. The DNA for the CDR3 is TGCAGCGTTGCGGACATAAACACCGGGGAGCTGTTTTTT. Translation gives CSVADINTGELFF.

CDR3 nucleotides: TGTGCCAGCAACCGGGACTTTCCCTACGAGCAGTACTTC. Protein product: CASNRDFPYEQYF. V usage is TRBV6-6 and J usage is TRBJ2-7; D possibly corresponds to TRBD2 (6 bases). V shed 7 bases and J shed 2 bases, with 12 bases lying between them. There are 13 residues in the CDR3. Germline V gene data show CDR1 as MNHNY and CDR2 as SVGAGI (reference sequence).

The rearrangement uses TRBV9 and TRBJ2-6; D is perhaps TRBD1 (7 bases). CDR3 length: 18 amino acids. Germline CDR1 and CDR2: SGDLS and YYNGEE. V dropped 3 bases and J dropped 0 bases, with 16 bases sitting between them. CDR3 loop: CASSAGGTADSGANVLTF. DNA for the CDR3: TGTGCCAGCAGCGCCGGCGGGACAGCCGACTCTGGGGCCAACGTCCTGACTTTC.

The CDR3 region is CASSPLAGAHNEQFF. The DNA for the CDR3 is TGTGCCAGCTCACCATTAGCGGGAGCCCACAATGAGCAGTTCTTC. V and J are TRBV18 and TRBJ2-1; 9 nucleotides agree with TRBD2. The CDR3 runs 15 residues. Trimming took 2 bases from V and 5 from J; bases not matched to a gene: 4. The germline V gene has CDR1 KGHSH and CDR2 LQKENI. Complete variable domain (other parts from reference TRBV18 and TRBJ2-1): NAGVMQNPRHLVRRRGQEARLRCSPMKGHSHVYWYRQLPEEGLKFMVYLQKENIIDESGMPKERFSAEFPKEGPSILRIQQVVRGDSAAYFCASSPLAGAHNEQFFGPGTRLTVL.

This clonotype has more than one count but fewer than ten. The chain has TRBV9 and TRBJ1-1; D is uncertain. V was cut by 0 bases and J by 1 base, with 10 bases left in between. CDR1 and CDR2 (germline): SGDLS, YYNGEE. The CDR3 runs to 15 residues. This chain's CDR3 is CASSVVGVGNTEAFF. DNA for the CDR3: TGTGCCAGCAGCGTAGTCGGGGTTGGGAACACTGAAGCTTTCTTT.

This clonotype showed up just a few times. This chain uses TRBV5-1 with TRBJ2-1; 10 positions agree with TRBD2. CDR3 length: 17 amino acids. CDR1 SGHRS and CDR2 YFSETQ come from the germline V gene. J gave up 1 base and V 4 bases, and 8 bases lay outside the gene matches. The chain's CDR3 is CASSGSTSGYSYNEQFF. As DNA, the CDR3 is TGCGCCAGCAGCGGGTCGACTAGCGGGTATTCCTACAATGAGCAGTTCTTC.

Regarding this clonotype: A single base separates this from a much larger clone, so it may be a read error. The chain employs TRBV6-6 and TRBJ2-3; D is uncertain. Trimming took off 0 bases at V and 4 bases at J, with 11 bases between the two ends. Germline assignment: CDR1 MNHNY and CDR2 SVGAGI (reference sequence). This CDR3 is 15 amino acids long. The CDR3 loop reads CASSYSTELADTQYF. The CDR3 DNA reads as TGTGCCAGCAGTTACTCTACGGAACTCGCAGATACGCAGTATTTT.

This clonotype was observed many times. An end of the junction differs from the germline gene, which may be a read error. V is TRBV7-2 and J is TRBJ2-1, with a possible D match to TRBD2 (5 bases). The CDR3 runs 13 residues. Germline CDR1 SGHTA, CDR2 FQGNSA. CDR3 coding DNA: TGTGCCAGCAGTTTAGTCGGGGATAATGAGCAGTTCTTC. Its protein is CASSLVGDNEQFF.

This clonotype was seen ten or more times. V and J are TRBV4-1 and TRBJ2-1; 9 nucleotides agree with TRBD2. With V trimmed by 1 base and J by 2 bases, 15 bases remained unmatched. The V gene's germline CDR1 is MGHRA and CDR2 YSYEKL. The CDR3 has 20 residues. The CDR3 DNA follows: TGCGCCAGCAGCCAAGGGCGTCCGATAAGGACTAGCGATACCTACAATGAGCAGTTCTTC. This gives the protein CASSQGRPIRTSDTYNEQFF.